A single sample gave rise to the 6 T cell receptor beta chains below, sequenced in a study of identical twins. TCRdb analysed the 5' RACE reads with MiXCR anew, one entry per CDR3 protein. The profile shows hundreds of thousands of distinct CDR3 sequences, 8% to 9% of them singletons. The same specimen was also included in a second study, on yellow fever vaccine responses in identical twins.

Material for sequencing was PBMCs. Every receptor here comes from a woman under 30 in good health.

This clonotype was seen ten or more times. This CDR3 is CASSYMVQSPYEQYF. In nucleotides, the CDR3 is TGTGCCAGCAGTTACATGGTCCAGTCCCCCTACGAGCAGTACTTC. The chain couples TRBV6-5 to TRBJ2-7; no reliable D call. This CDR3 has 15 amino acids. Germline CDR1 is MNHEY and CDR2 is SVGAGI. V was clipped by 2 bases and J by 2 bases, with 13 bases between them.

This clonotype has only a few counts. The chain joins TRBV12-3 or TRBV12-4 to TRBJ1-1; D may be TRBD1 (5 bases). V lost 2 bases to trimming and J lost 1 base, with 8 bases between them. This CDR3 comprises 14 residues. The CDR3 spells CASSLWGKNTEAFF. The CDR3 nucleotides are TGTGCCAGCAGTTTATGGGGGAAGAACACTGAAGCTTTCTTT.

This clonotype has only a few counts. The chain carries TRBV28 and TRBJ2-5; 11 nucleotides line up with TRBD1. The CDR3 contains 16 residues. V dropped 5 bases and J dropped 4; count of bases not matched to a gene: 9. The germline gives CDR1 MDHEN, CDR2 SYDVKM. The CDR3 sequence is CASSPPDRGRTETQYF. DNA of the CDR3: TGTGCCAGCAGTCCCCCGGACAGGGGGCGGACAGAGACCCAGTACTTC.

This clonotype was detected a few times. The rearrangement joins TRBV20-1 to TRBJ1-5; TRBD1 might be the D (5 bases). Germline V gives CDR1 DFQATT, CDR2 SNEGSKA (reference sequence). The germline V and J ends were trimmed by 3 bases and 7 bases, with 13 bases remaining between them. The CDR3 consists of 13 residues. The CDR3 spells CSARRGVEQPQHF. CDR3 DNA: TGCAGTGCTAGGCGGGGGGTCGAGCAGCCCCAGCATTTT.

The chain employs TRBV11-2 and TRBJ2-7; D remains unclear. CDR3 length: 12 amino acids. Trimming shortened V by 0 bases and J by 6 bases, and 6 bases separated the two germline ends. In germline, CDR1 is SGHAT, CDR2 FQNNGV. CDR3 region: CASSLDMGEQYF. The CDR3 DNA sequence: TGTGCCAGCAGCTTAGATATGGGCGAGCAGTACTTC.

This clonotype was seen only a few times. The genes are TRBV7-2 and TRBJ2-1, with 7 bases that match TRBD1. The germline gives CDR1 SGHTA, CDR2 FQGNSA. The CDR3 extends over 15 amino acids. The V gene end was trimmed by 3 bases and the J gene end by 4 bases; junction bases not matched to a gene: 6. The CDR3 coding sequence is TGTGCCAGCAGCTTCGATAGGACAGGTTACAATGAGCAGTTCTTC. Amino acids: CASSFDRTGYNEQFF.